Given below is one T cell receptor beta chain in context. Clones were sequenced by immunoSEQ multiplex PCR, and TCRdb holds only the in-frame ones, with some missing. The sample includes some 140,000 clones, roughly four fifths of them seen just once. The data were obtained in a study of blood T cell repertoires in COVID-19. The CDR3 contains 14 residues. The V gene's germline CDR1 is SGHTA and CDR2 FQGNSA. V lost 1 base and J 4 bases, leaving 8 bases between the germline ends. The rearrangement uses TRBV7-2 and TRBJ1-3; D is ambiguous. This clonotype was sampled from a human donor in a cohort sampled during active COVID-19. The sequenced sample consisted of peripheral blood. The CDR3 is CASSLDIFGNTIYF. DNA for the CDR3: TGTGCCAGCAGCTTAGACATTTTCGGAAACACCATATATTTT.